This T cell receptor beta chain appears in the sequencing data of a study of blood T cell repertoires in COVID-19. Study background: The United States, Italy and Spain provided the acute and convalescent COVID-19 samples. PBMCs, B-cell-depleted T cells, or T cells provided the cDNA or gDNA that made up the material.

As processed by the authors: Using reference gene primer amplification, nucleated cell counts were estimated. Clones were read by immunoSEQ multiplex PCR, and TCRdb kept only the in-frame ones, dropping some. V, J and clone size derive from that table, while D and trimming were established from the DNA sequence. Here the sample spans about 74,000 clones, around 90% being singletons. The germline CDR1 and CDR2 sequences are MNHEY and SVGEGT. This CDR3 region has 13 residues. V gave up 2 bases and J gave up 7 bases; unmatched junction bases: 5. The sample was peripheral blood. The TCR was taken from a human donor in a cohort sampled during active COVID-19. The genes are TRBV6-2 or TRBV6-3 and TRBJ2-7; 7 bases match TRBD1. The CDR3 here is CASSYGQAGEQYF. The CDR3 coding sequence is TGTGCCAGCAGTTACGGACAGGCCGGGGAGCAGTACTTC.